These 31 T cell receptor beta chains came from one sample sequenced in a study of T cell repertoires in cytomegalovirus infection. TCRdb recomputed calls from the reads with MiXCR, one row per CDR3 protein. This table has 450,000 to 600,000 distinct CDR3 sequences, approximately 10% appearing once. Material: PBMCs. The receptor source for this set is a human donor in good health (CMV status not recorded). Some clones in this sample may be carry-over from other donors' samples.

In this sample, this clonotype turned up many times. This sequence joins TRBV2 and TRBJ1-2, with D uncertain. This CDR3 has 13 amino acids. Germline V gene lookup returns CDR1 SNHLY and CDR2 FYNNEI. Trimming cost V 4 bases and J 8 bases, with 14 bases left between them. The CDR3 DNA reads TGTGCCAGCAGTGTCTCAGGTCCTGGGGGCTACACCTTC. This codes for CASSVSGPGGYTF.

This clonotype has a handful of counts. The chain carries TRBV10-3 and TRBJ2-2; TRBD2 matches 10 bases. J gave up 4 bases and V 0 bases, and 2 bases lay outside the gene matches. Germline V lookup: CDR1 ENHRY, CDR2 SYGVKD. This CDR3 comprises 16 residues. CDR3 sequence reads: CAISESRLAGTGELFF. The CDR3 bases are TGTGCCATCAGTGAGTCCCGACTAGCGGGCACCGGGGAGCTGTTTTTT.

At least ten counts were recorded for this clonotype. The V call is TRBV7-2, the J call TRBJ1-5, with D uncertain. V was cut by 3 bases and J by 5 bases, with 8 bases left in between. This CDR3 spans 13 amino acids. The germline gives CDR1 SGHTA, CDR2 FQGNSA. For the CDR3, the DNA is TGTGCCAGCAGCTTGGAATCAGATCAGCCCCAGCATTTT. Translated: CASSLESDQPQHF.

V gene TRBV10-3 combines with J gene TRBJ2-3; 10 nucleotides line up with TRBD2. The germline gives CDR1 ENHRY, CDR2 SYGVKD. After removal of 8 bases from V and 2 bases from J, the junction contained 4 bases not matched to a gene. The length of the CDR3 is 14 residues. The CDR3 bases are TGTGCCATCCAGCGGGGGGGCCCCACAGATACGCAGTATTTT. Its protein product is CAIQRGGPTDTQYF.

In its sample, this clonotype was seen many times. The rearrangement joins TRBV28 to TRBJ1-3; TRBD1 matches 9 bases. The CDR3 covers 16 residues. The junction had 10 bases not matched to a gene; V was cut back by 6 bases and J by 4 bases. CDR1 and CDR2 (germline): MDHEN, SYDVKM. The CDR3 bases are TGTGCCAGCAGCCCCGGGACAGGGACCCCCGGAAACACCATATATTTT. Translation: CASSPGTGTPGNTIYF.

A few counts support this clonotype. The V call is TRBV12-3 or TRBV12-4, the J call TRBJ2-2; 9 bases fit TRBD1. Trimming at V came to 3 bases and at J to 8 bases, leaving 7 bases not matched to a gene. This CDR3 contains 15 residues. CDR3 sequence (DNA): TGTGCCAGCAGTTTGAACAGGGGGCGAATAGGGGAGCTGTTTTTT. It codes for CASSLNRGRIGELFF.

The genes are TRBV3-1 and TRBJ2-5; 7 bases line up with TRBD2. There are 14 residues in the CDR3. Germline values: CDR1 LGHDT, CDR2 YNNKEL (reference sequence). V shed 3 bases and J 1 base; nucleotides not matched to a gene: 2. This CDR3 reads CASSQLAAQETQYF. In nucleotides, the CDR3 is TGTGCCAGCAGCCAGCTAGCGGCCCAAGAGACCCAGTACTTC.

This clonotype came up many times. The chain joins TRBV7-3 to TRBJ1-1, with D hard to call. The CDR3 loop spans 12 amino acids. From germline, CDR1 is SGHTA and CDR2 FQGTGA. V was pared by 2 bases and J by 7 bases, with 8 bases between. Here the CDR3 reads CASSLLQCEAFF. The CDR3 DNA reads TGTGCCAGCAGCTTATTGCAATGTGAAGCTTTCTTT.

The chain employs TRBV7-9 and TRBJ1-2; a possible D gene is TRBD1 (6 bases). CDR1 SEHNR and CDR2 FQNEAQ come from the germline V gene (reference sequence). CDR3 length: 15 amino acids. V was clipped by 5 bases and J by 2 bases, with 15 bases between them. CDR3 nucleotides: TGTGCCAGCAGCCGGGGGCGCGGGATAAACTATGGCTACACCTTC. Translating it yields CASSRGRGINYGYTF.

This clonotype has ten or more counts. This rearrangement joins TRBV11-2 to TRBJ2-5, with D possibly TRBD1 on 6 matching bases. The germline V gene has CDR1 SGHAT and CDR2 FQNNGV. The CDR3 sequence is 14 residues long. V lost 2 bases to trimming and J lost 3 bases, with 10 bases between them. In DNA form, the CDR3 reads TGTGCCAGCAGCTTACAGGGGCGTAAAGAGACCCAGTACTTC. Translating it yields CASSLQGRKETQYF.

This clonotype has more than one count but fewer than ten. The chain has TRBV7-9 and TRBJ1-5; possible D gene TRBD1, 6 bases. The CDR3 contains 16 residues. Germline V gene sequence: CDR1 SEHNR, CDR2 FQNEAQ (reference sequence). Trimming took off 5 bases at V and 2 bases at J, with 16 bases between the two ends. CDR3 bases: TGTGCCAGCAGCCACGATCAGGCAGGGGGCAATCAGCCCCAGCATTTT. It is translated as CASSHDQAGGNQPQHF.

This clonotype was counted at least ten times. The gene calls are TRBV7-2 and TRBJ2-3; 10 bases are shared with TRBD2. The V gene's germline CDR1 is SGHTA and CDR2 FQGNSA. After removal of 5 bases from V and 1 base from J, the junction contained 6 bases not matched to a gene. The CDR3 runs 16 residues. The CDR3 DNA is TGTGCCAGCAGCCCACTAGCGGGGACCGGCACAGATACGCAGTATTTT. Translation: CASSPLAGTGTDTQYF.

This clonotype occurred many times. This chain uses TRBV6-5 with TRBJ2-5; 12 bases agree with TRBD2. V dropped 7 bases and J dropped 5; count of bases not matched to a gene: 17. The length of the CDR3 is 18 residues. Germline assignment: CDR1 MNHEY and CDR2 SVGAGI. The CDR3 DNA reads TGTGCCAGCACTCCGGGGGGCCTAGCGGGAGGGCGGGGGGAGACCCAGTACTTC. It codes for CASTPGGLAGGRGETQYF.

Concerning this clonotype: The junction departs from germline at one end; a sequencing error may be responsible. The V and J genes are TRBV5-1 and TRBJ2-7, with D perhaps being TRBD1 or TRBD2 (5 bases each). The CDR3 runs 11 residues. Germline values: CDR1 SGHRS, CDR2 YFSETQ. The CDR3 region is CASSGGPAQHF. The CDR3 DNA reads as TGCGCCAGCAGCGGGGGACCGGCCCAGCACTTC.

Ten or more counts support this clonotype. The chain uses TRBV5-4 and TRBJ2-7, with TRBD1 matching over 8 bases. CDR3 size: 15 residues. The V gene's germline CDR1 is SGHNT and CDR2 YYREEE (reference sequence). Trimming took 1 base from V and 0 from J; bases not matched to a gene: 3. For the CDR3, the DNA is TGTGCCAGCAGCTTGCCGGGACAGGCCTCCTACGAGCAGTACTTC. The encoded protein is CASSLPGQASYEQYF.

This clonotype was seen repeatedly, ten times or more. The V gene is TRBV6-1, the J gene TRBJ2-3, with D hard to call. The germline gives CDR1 MNHNS, CDR2 SASEGT. Trimming shortened V by 8 bases and J by 2 bases, and 17 bases separated the two germline ends. CDR3 length: 15 residues. CDR3 nucleotides: TGTGCCAGCGGCGGACGGAGTACCTCCACAGATACGCAGTATTTT. Residues: CASGGRSTSTDTQYF.

This clonotype occurred many times. This rearrangement joins TRBV6-1 to TRBJ1-2; D might be TRBD1 (6 bases). The CDR3 runs to 16 residues. V lost 1 base to trimming and J lost 8 bases, with 20 bases between them. From germline, CDR1 is MNHNS and CDR2 SASEGT. The CDR3 here is CASSEVMVSGGGGYTF. Here the CDR3 DNA reads TGTGCCAGCAGTGAAGTGATGGTTTCTGGGGGCGGGGGCTACACCTTC.

This clonotype was picked up many times. The chain has TRBV19 and TRBJ1-1; D might be TRBD1 (5 bases). V lost 3 bases to trimming and J lost 13 bases, with 12 bases between them. Germline CDR1 is LNHDA and CDR2 is SQIVND (reference sequence). The CDR3 extends over 11 amino acids. The CDR3 reads CASSIGTGLFF. For the CDR3, the DNA is TGTGCCAGTAGTATCGGGACGGGACTTTTCTTT.

This clonotype turned up a few times. The V gene is TRBV5-5, the J gene TRBJ1-1; the D is unclear. With 4 bases removed from V and 6 bases from J, the gap between germline ends came to 10 bases. CDR1 is SGHKS, CDR2 YYEKEE, per germline (reference sequence). CDR3 length: 12 residues. For the CDR3, the DNA is TGTGCCAGCAGCCCCGGAACGGCTGAAGCTTTCTTT. This translates into CASSPGTAEAFF.

The chain employs TRBV6-1 and TRBJ2-2, with D possibly being TRBD1 (6 bases). V lost 2 bases, J lost 4 bases, and 11 bases lay in between. The CDR3 runs 15 residues. In germline, CDR1 is MNHNS, CDR2 SASEGT. The CDR3 DNA follows: TGTGCCAGCAGTGAATCAGGGGTACGCACCGGGGAGCTGTTTTTT. Translation gives CASSESGVRTGELFF.

As for this clonotype: A read error may be the cause here, since a much bigger clone is one base away. Since the CDR3 does not end with the conserved phenylalanine or tryptophan, this likely comes from a read error. This chain uses TRBV12-3 or TRBV12-4 with TRBJ2-1; TRBD2 agrees at 13 bases. V dropped 6 bases and J dropped 7; count of bases not matched to a gene: 6. This CDR3 has 15 amino acids. The CDR3 DNA reads TGTGCCAGCAGGCGGACTAGCGGGGGCCCTAATGAGCAGTTCTGC. It encodes CASRRTSGGPNEQFC.

This clonotype has a count of ten or more. The rearrangement uses TRBV25-1 and TRBJ2-1, with 7 bases lining up with TRBD1. Looked up from germline, CDR1 is MGHDK and CDR2 is SYGVNS. V dropped 4 bases and J dropped 8; count of bases not matched to a gene: 14. This CDR3 contains 16 residues. The CDR3 DNA follows: TGTGCCAGCAGTGGCCTTTTCCTGACAGGGACGGATGAGCAGTTCTTC. Translating gives CASSGLFLTGTDEQFF.

The chain is built from TRBV12-3 or TRBV12-4 and TRBJ1-5; a possible D gene is TRBD1 (5 bases). V gave up 3 bases and J gave up 5 bases, with 11 bases separating them. The CDR3 has 14 residues. This CDR3 is CASSFWGGDQPQHF. DNA for the CDR3: TGTGCCAGCAGTTTTTGGGGCGGGGATCAGCCCCAGCATTTT.

This clonotype was picked up a small number of times. The V gene is TRBV27, the J gene TRBJ2-7; D assignment may be TRBD1 or TRBD2 (6 bases each). CDR1 MNHEY and CDR2 SMNVEV come from the germline V gene (reference sequence). Trimming took 10 bases from V and 3 from J, leaving 16 bases between them. The CDR3 is 13 residues long. The CDR3, as DNA: TGTGCCACCGCCGCGGGACATCTCTACGAGCAGTACTTC. This translates into CATAAGHLYEQYF.

This clonotype was detected a few times. The rearrangement joins TRBV5-1 to TRBJ1-1, with D possibly being TRBD1 (5 bases). The CDR3 runs 15 residues. The germline CDR1 and CDR2 sequences are SGHRS and YFSETQ. The V and J ends lost 4 bases and 3 bases respectively, with 16 bases between them. DNA of the CDR3: TGCGCCAGCAGCCCCGGCGGGGCGCAGGACACTGAAGCTTTCTTT. Translated: CASSPGGAQDTEAFF.

This clonotype was detected many times. The chain carries TRBV28 and TRBJ2-7; D remains unclear. CDR1 and CDR2 from the germline V gene are MDHEN and SYDVKM. The CDR3 is 14 amino acids. The V end was cut by 7 bases, the J end by 0 bases, with 13 bases between. Written as DNA, the CDR3 is TGTGCCAGCATCGAGGCCCCGAGCTCCTACGAGCAGTACTTC. Translated, it gives CASIEAPSSYEQYF.

This clonotype was counted many times. The rearrangement joins TRBV19 to TRBJ1-2, with D perhaps TRBD1 (6 bases). Germline-derived CDR1 and CDR2 are LNHDA and SQIVND (reference sequence). V was pared by 5 bases and J by 3 bases, with 16 bases between. The CDR3 consists of 15 residues. In DNA, the CDR3 is TGTGCCAGTAGTTTCGGGACACCTCCGGACTATGGCTACACCTTC. This translates into CASSFGTPPDYGYTF.

A note on this clonotype: This clone may be a read error of a much larger clone one base away. The gene calls are TRBV28 and TRBJ1-2, with 12 nucleotides matching TRBD1. The CDR3 spans 16 residues. V lost 6 bases to trimming and J lost 7 bases; unmatched junction nucleotides: 12. Per germline, CDR1 MDHEN and CDR2 SYDVKM. CDR3 DNA sequence: TGTGCCAGCAGCCCAACCTCGGGACAGGGGGCGGCTGGCTACACCTTC. Protein: CASSPTSGQGAAGYTF.

In this sample, this clonotype turned up a few times. The chain recombines TRBV7-9 with TRBJ2-7; tentative D call: TRBD1 (6 bases). CDR3 size: 14 residues. Germline V gene sequence: CDR1 SEHNR, CDR2 FQNEAQ (reference sequence). V was pared by 5 bases and J by 2 bases, with 13 bases between. The CDR3 loop is CASSRITGTYEQYF. CDR3 DNA: TGTGCCAGCAGCCGTATAACAGGGACCTACGAGCAGTACTTC.

The CDR3 nucleotides read TGTGCCAGCAGCCAAGAGGAGAGCAATGAAGCTTTCTTT. Protein: CASSQEESNEAFF. This chain links TRBV3-1 with TRBJ1-1; D is unclear. V shed 0 bases and J shed 7 bases, with 9 bases lying between them. This CDR3 spans 13 amino acids. The germline gives CDR1 LGHDT, CDR2 YNNKEL (reference sequence).

This clonotype showed up just a few times. The chain is built from TRBV3-1 and TRBJ1-2; D is unclear. The CDR3 spans 12 residues. CDR1 is LGHDT and CDR2 is YNNKEL in the germline V gene (reference sequence). V was cut by 0 bases and J by 7 bases, with 6 bases left in between. Here the CDR3 DNA reads TGTGCCAGCAGCCAAGAGACGGTTGGCTACACCTTC. Amino acids: CASSQETVGYTF.